Listed here are 31 T cell receptor beta chains from one sample, sequenced in a study of blood T cell repertoires in COVID-19. Clones were sequenced by immunoSEQ multiplex PCR, and TCRdb holds only the in-frame ones, with some missing. The table records about 260,000 clones, more than 80% of them present only once. Sequencing input: PBMCs or T cells enriched from blood (not recorded which). The receptors shown here come from a woman younger than 45 with acute COVID-19.

The sample holds one count of this clone. The chain has TRBV28 and TRBJ1-5, with D possibly TRBD1 on 5 matching bases. Germline loops: CDR1 MDHEN, CDR2 SYDVKM. The CDR3 loop spans 13 amino acids. The germline V and J ends were trimmed by 5 bases and 12 bases, with 17 bases remaining between them. The CDR3, as DNA: TGTGCCAGCAGTAGCGGGACCCCTGAGGACCAGCATTTT. This codes for CASSSGTPEDQHF. The whole variable domain, filled in from reference TRBV28 and TRBJ1-5, reads DVKVTQSSRYLVKRTGEKVFLECVQDMDHENMFWYRQDPGLGLRLIYFSYDVKMKEKGDIPEGYSVSREKKERFSLILESASTNQTSMYLCASSSGTPEDQHFGDGTRLSIL.

There are a few counts of this clone. The chain combines TRBV4-1 with TRBJ2-7; 12 nucleotides align to TRBD2. The CDR3 loop spans 16 amino acids. The germline V gene has CDR1 MGHRA and CDR2 YSYEKL. V was pared by 3 bases and J by 3 bases, with 6 bases of the junction left unmatched. The CDR3 loop is CASSQTSGSKYYEQYF. CDR3 coding DNA: TGCGCCAGCAGCCAGACTAGCGGGAGTAAGTACTACGAGCAGTACTTC.

This clone was seen only once. The rearrangement joins TRBV5-6 to TRBJ2-3; the D is unclear. Germline V gives CDR1 SGHDT, CDR2 YYEEEE. V dropped 2 bases and J dropped 0 bases, with 7 bases sitting between them. The CDR3 runs to 14 residues. This CDR3 reads CASSFSRSTDTQYF. The CDR3 DNA reads as TGTGCCAGCAGCTTTTCGAGGAGCACAGATACGCAGTATTTT.

V gene TRBV7-9 combines with J gene TRBJ2-5; the D is unclear. Per germline, CDR1 SEHNR and CDR2 FQNEAQ (reference sequence). V shed 5 bases and J shed 4 bases, with 8 bases lying between them. The CDR3 is made up of 12 amino acids. In DNA, the CDR3 is TGTGCCAGCAGCGCTGCAGGAGAGACCCAGTACTTC. As protein: CASSAAGETQYF. Based on the CDR3 plus reference TRBV7-9 and TRBJ2-5, the full variable domain is DTGVSQNPRHKITKRGQNVTFRCDPISEHNRLYWYRQTLGQGPEFLTYFQNEAQLEKSRLLSDRFSAERPKGSFSTLEIQRTEQGDSAMYLCASSAAGETQYFGPGTRLLVL.

The chain carries TRBV19 and TRBJ1-2, with 7 positions matching TRBD1. Trimming at V came to 5 bases and at J to 7 bases, leaving 10 bases not matched to a gene. CDR1 and CDR2 from the germline V gene are LNHDA and SQIVND (reference sequence). This CDR3 is 14 amino acids long. CDR3 loop: CASSRTDRASGYTF. CDR3 DNA sequence: TGTGCCAGTAGTCGAACAGACAGGGCCTCTGGCTACACCTTC.

Only one count was recorded for this clone. This chain connects TRBV6-6 to TRBJ1-4, with 8 nucleotides matching TRBD1. CDR3 length: 15 amino acids. V shed 5 bases, J shed 9 bases, and the junction held 11 bases outside the gene matches. Germline V gene data show CDR1 as MNHNY and CDR2 as SVGAGI (reference sequence). The CDR3 region has the DNA TGTGCCAGCAGTCAGGGGGCCCAACCGGCACAAAAACTGTTTTTT. It is translated as CASSQGAQPAQKLFF.

This clone was detected once. Other DNA sequences of this sample code for an identical CDR3. V gene TRBV12-3 or TRBV12-4 combines with J gene TRBJ2-2; D not certain. V was trimmed by 5 bases and J by 4 bases, leaving 2 bases between them. The CDR3 sequence is 11 residues long. The CDR3 region is CASSRTGELFF. CDR3 DNA: TGTGCCAGCAGTCGCACCGGGGAGCTGTTTTTT.

CDR3 region: CASSGRVGEAFF. Written as DNA, the CDR3 is TGTGCCAGCAGCGGCAGGGTGGGTGAAGCTTTCTTT. The chain links TRBV5-4 to TRBJ1-1; tentatively, D is TRBD1 (5 bases). V was cut by 4 bases and J by 7 bases, with 11 bases left in between. Per the germline V gene, CDR1 is SGHNT and CDR2 is YYREEE (reference sequence). The CDR3 has 12 residues. Variable domain in full (rest from reference TRBV5-4 and TRBJ1-1): ETGVTQSPTHLIKTRGQQVTLRCSSQSGHNTVSWYQQALGQGPQFIFQYYREEENGRGNFPPRFSGLQFPNYSSELNVNALELDDSALYLCASSGRVGEAFFGQGTRLTVV.

The chain links TRBV6-4 to TRBJ1-5; D uncertain. Deletions cut 4 bases from V and 4 bases from J, with 8 bases between. The germline V gene encodes CDR1 MRHNA and CDR2 SNTAGT. The CDR3 runs 13 residues. In DNA, the CDR3 is TGTGCCAGCAGTGTTGAGGAGAATCAGCCCCAGCATTTT. This translates into CASSVEENQPQHF.

CDR3 coding DNA: TGCGCCAGCAGCCAAGTAGGAGACCTCACCGGGGAGCTGTTTTTT. It is translated as CASSQVGDLTGELFF. The chain uses TRBV4-1 and TRBJ2-2; D remains ambiguous. CDR3 size: 15 residues. V was clipped by 1 base and J by 4 bases, with 10 bases between them. Germline CDR1 and CDR2: MGHRA and YSYEKL.

The rearrangement uses TRBV19 and TRBJ1-6; no clear D gene. Deletions cut 10 bases from V and 4 bases from J, with 14 bases between. This CDR3 comprises 14 residues. Looked up from germline, CDR1 is LNHDA and CDR2 is SQIVND (reference sequence). CDR3 DNA sequence: TGTGCCAATTCAGGCCGACCTTATAATTCACCCCTCCACTTT. Amino acid sequence: CANSGRPYNSPLHF.

The chain has TRBV18 and TRBJ2-1; 8 positions match TRBD1. With 4 bases clipped from V and 7 bases from J, the junction kept 9 bases outside the gene matches. This CDR3 contains 15 residues. From germline, CDR1 is KGHSH and CDR2 LQKENI. The chain's CDR3 is CASSLGGQAKNEQFF. The CDR3 DNA is TGTGCCAGCTCACTGGGGGGACAGGCCAAGAATGAGCAGTTCTTC. Supplemented by reference TRBV18 and TRBJ2-1, the full variable domain reads NAGVMQNPRHLVRRRGQEARLRCSPMKGHSHVYWYRQLPEEGLKFMVYLQKENIIDESGMPKERFSAEFPKEGPSILRIQQVVRGDSAAYFCASSLGGQAKNEQFFGPGTRLTVL.

The chain is built from TRBV19 and TRBJ2-6; weak D call: TRBD2 (5 bases). The ends were cut back, 8 bases at V and 0 bases at J, with 8 bases in the middle. Germline CDR1 LNHDA, CDR2 SQIVND (reference sequence). The CDR3 loop spans 14 amino acids. The CDR3 sequence: CASGLLSGANVLTF. Written as DNA, the CDR3 is TGTGCCAGTGGACTCCTCTCTGGGGCCAACGTCCTGACTTTC.

Only a few counts were recorded for this clone. This chain joins TRBV3-1 (or the pseudogene TRBV3-2) and TRBJ1-4; no reliable D call. Deletions cut 5 bases from V and 0 bases from J, with 13 bases between. Looked up from germline, CDR1 is LGHDT and CDR2 is YNNKEL (reference sequence). The CDR3 is 16 residues long. DNA for the CDR3: TGTGCCAGCAGCGGAGGCCCGGGCGCAACTAATGAAAAACTGTTTTTT. Translated: CASSGGPGATNEKLFF.

The V call is TRBV7-6, the J call TRBJ2-2; 10 nucleotides line up with TRBD1. After removal of 7 bases from V and 7 bases from J, the junction contained 18 bases not matched to a gene. Germline loops: CDR1 SGHVS, CDR2 FNYEAQ. The CDR3 covers 18 residues. CDR3 in amino acids: CASTLLGQGPLLIGELFF. The CDR3 DNA reads TGTGCCAGCACCCTGTTGGGACAGGGGCCCCTTTTAATCGGGGAGCTGTTTTTT. The whole variable domain, filled in from reference TRBV7-6 and TRBJ2-2, reads GAGVSQSPRYKVTKRGQDVALRCDPISGHVSLYWYRQALGQGPEFLTYFNYEAQQDKSGLPNDRFSAERPEGSISTLTIQRTEQRDSAMYRCASTLLGQGPLLIGELFFGEGSRLTVL.

V usage is TRBV12-5 and J usage is TRBJ2-3, with 12 bases identical to TRBD2. In germline, CDR1 is LGHNT, CDR2 FRNRAP. Trimming at V came to 1 base and at J to 1 base, leaving 15 bases not matched to a gene. This CDR3 has 21 amino acids. The CDR3 DNA follows: TGTGCTAGTGGTTTGGACTCCCCTTGGACTAGCGGGAAGGTTGGCACAGATACGCAGTATTTT. Translated, it gives CASGLDSPWTSGKVGTDTQYF.

The chain employs TRBV6-5 and TRBJ2-7, with 14 bases identical to TRBD2. V lost 8 bases, J lost 5 bases, and 5 bases stayed unmatched. The CDR3 contains 14 residues. The germline V gene encodes CDR1 MNHEY and CDR2 SVGAGI. The CDR3 nucleotides read TGTGCCAGCGCGGGACTAGCGGGAGAGCACGAGCAGTACTTC. It translates to CASAGLAGEHEQYF.

The J gene is TRBJ2-3, the V gene TRBV7-9; TRBD2 matches at 9 bases. The CDR3 contains 16 residues. Trimming at V came to 3 bases and at J to 4 bases, leaving 8 bases not matched to a gene. Germline CDR1 and CDR2: SEHNR and FQNEAQ (reference sequence). CDR3 nucleotides: TGTGCCAGCAGCTTTTCTAGCGGGAAAGACCCAGATACGCAGTATTTT. Translation gives CASSFSSGKDPDTQYF.

This clone was recorded only once. The chain recombines TRBV2 with TRBJ2-1; D ambiguous. Germline-derived CDR1 and CDR2 are SNHLY and FYNNEI. The CDR3 is made up of 15 amino acids. V was trimmed by 4 bases and J by 2 bases, leaving 12 bases between them. The CDR3 loop reads CASSGTNYPYNEQFF. The CDR3, as DNA: TGTGCCAGCAGTGGCACCAACTACCCCTACAATGAGCAGTTCTTC.

This clone was observed a single time. This chain links TRBV12-3 or TRBV12-4 with TRBJ2-7; D not certain. Deletions cut 3 bases from V and 0 bases from J, with 6 bases between. This CDR3 has 13 residues. The CDR3 region is CASSFYSSYEQYF. The CDR3 DNA reads TGTGCCAGCAGTTTTTACAGCTCCTACGAGCAGTACTTC.

The rearrangement joins TRBV18 to TRBJ2-1, with D possibly being TRBD2 (5 bases). From germline, CDR1 is KGHSH and CDR2 LQKENI. Trimming removed 3 bases at V and 8 bases at J, with 17 bases between. This CDR3 comprises 15 residues. CDR3: CASSPGADASHEQFF. CDR3 sequence (DNA): TGTGCCAGCTCACCCGGAGCGGACGCCTCGCATGAGCAGTTCTTC.

This clone was observed a few times. The rearrangement uses TRBV19 and TRBJ2-1; D ambiguous. This CDR3 is built from 14 residues. Per germline, CDR1 LNHDA and CDR2 SQIVND (reference sequence). V dropped 3 bases and J dropped 4 bases, with 10 bases sitting between them. The CDR3 spells CASSIIQDYNEQFF. CDR3 coding DNA: TGTGCCAGTAGTATTATCCAGGATTACAATGAGCAGTTCTTC.

A remark on this clone: Other DNA variants within this sample encode the same CDR3. The chain joins TRBV19 to TRBJ1-5; D call uncertain. The CDR3 contains 14 residues. Germline CDR1 LNHDA, CDR2 SQIVND (reference sequence). The V gene lost 3 bases and the J gene lost 4 bases, with 10 bases spanning the gap. The CDR3 DNA sequence: TGTGCCAGTAGTATCTCGGCAGGTAATCAGCCCCAGCATTTT. Residues: CASSISAGNQPQHF.

The table lists this clone with a count of one. The chain carries TRBV18 and TRBJ2-5, with a possible D match to TRBD2 (5 bases). With 2 bases removed from V and 5 bases from J, the gap between germline ends came to 15 bases. CDR3 length equals 15 residues. CDR1 and CDR2 (germline): KGHSH, LQKENI. CDR3 in amino acids: CASSPKEADPETQYF. The CDR3 DNA reads as TGTGCCAGCTCACCAAAGGAGGCGGATCCGGAGACCCAGTACTTC.

The chain employs TRBV10-3 and TRBJ2-7; TRBD2 matches 15 bases. Unmatched junction bases numbered 7, after V lost 9 bases and J lost 1 base. CDR1 ENHRY and CDR2 SYGVKD come from the germline V gene. This CDR3 has 16 amino acids. This CDR3 is CAMGGTSGRTSYEQYF. The CDR3 DNA follows: TGTGCCATGGGGGGGACTAGCGGGAGGACTTCCTACGAGCAGTACTTC.

The J gene is TRBJ2-3, the V gene TRBV7-6; 9 bases line up with TRBD2. CDR3 length: 15 residues. Per germline, CDR1 SGHVS and CDR2 FNYEAQ. V gave up 5 bases and J gave up 1 base; unmatched junction bases: 4. The CDR3 nucleotides are TGTGCCAGCAGCATCAGGACTAGCGGCACAGATACGCAGTATTTT. It specifies CASSIRTSGTDTQYF.

The CDR3 loop is CASSEPTDRGLGKAYNEQFF. CDR3 nucleotide sequence: TGTGCCAGCAGTGAACCTACGGACAGGGGGCTAGGGAAAGCCTACAATGAGCAGTTCTTC. The gene calls are TRBV2 and TRBJ2-1; 11 bases match TRBD1. CDR3 length: 20 residues. The junction had 14 bases not matched to a gene; V was cut back by 2 bases and J by 2 bases. Germline CDR1 is SNHLY and CDR2 is FYNNEI.

The rearrangement links TRBV18 to TRBJ2-1; 7 nucleotides agree with TRBD2. The length of the CDR3 is 15 residues. Germline lookup yields CDR1 KGHSH and CDR2 LQKENI. Trimming cost V 2 bases and J 6 bases; bases outside gene matches: 7. The CDR3 sequence: CASSPTSGISNEQFF. The CDR3 DNA reads TGTGCCAGCTCACCAACCAGCGGGATATCCAATGAGCAGTTCTTC.

Notes on this clone: Within the sample, other DNA sequences also encode this same CDR3. This sequence joins TRBV3-1 (or the pseudogene TRBV3-2) and TRBJ1-5; D perhaps matches TRBD1 (5 bases). The CDR3 is made up of 13 amino acids. The germline V and J ends were trimmed by 4 bases and 4 bases, with 8 bases remaining between them. Germline V gene sequence: CDR1 LGHDT, CDR2 YNNKEL (reference sequence). CDR3 sequence (DNA): TGTGCCAGCAGCCCGGGGGGGAATCAGCCCCAGCATTTT. Protein: CASSPGGNQPQHF.

This clone is a singleton in its sample. The CDR3, as DNA: TGTGCCAGCAGTTTGCCGGTGTACAATGAGCAGTTCTTC. Protein sequence: CASSLPVYNEQFF. The chain employs TRBV28 and TRBJ2-1, with D uncertain. Per the germline V gene, CDR1 is MDHEN and CDR2 is SYDVKM. There are 13 residues in the CDR3. With 3 bases removed from V and 4 bases from J, the gap between germline ends came to 7 bases.

The chain combines TRBV30 with TRBJ2-1; TRBD2 aligns across 10 bases. The CDR3 sequence is 16 residues long. Germline assignment: CDR1 GTSNPN and CDR2 SVGIG (reference sequence). V dropped 5 bases and J dropped 3; count of bases not matched to a gene: 10. The CDR3: CAWAGVRTSGYNEQFF. The CDR3 DNA is TGTGCCTGGGCTGGGGTTAGGACTAGCGGCTACAATGAGCAGTTCTTC.